The rows below give T cell receptor beta chains drawn from one sample of a study of cytomegalovirus exposure and HLA in healthy donors. This table comes from immunoSEQ multiplex PCR, and its TCRdb copy is limited to in-frame clones, with some not included. This listing includes 100,000 or so clones. Sequenced material: PBMCs. Every receptor here comes from a man aged 45-60 years in good health and CMV-seronegative. Both conserved end residues are part of each CDR3. The D gene is left open where the match is weak.

v_call,j_call,d_call,cdr3_nt,cdr3_aa
TRBV5-1,TRBJ2-5,TRBD1,TGCGCCAGCAGCAACGGACAGGGGGCCCGTTTTGGAGAGACCCAGTACTTC,CASSNGQGARFGETQYF
TRBV9,TRBJ2-1,TRBD2,TGTGCCAGCAGCGCAACCAGCGGGAGGGTGTACAATGAGCAGTTCTTC,CASSATSGRVYNEQFF
TRBV5-4,TRBJ1-2,TRBD1,TGTGCCAGCAGCTCGGGACAGGGAGAGTATGGCTACACCTTC,CASSSGQGEYGYTF
TRBV6-5,TRBJ1-4,-,TGTGCCAGCAGTTCCGTCTGGGCGCAGGGGGAAAAACTGTTTTTT,CASSSVWAQGEKLFF
TRBV5-1,TRBJ1-6,TRBD1,TGCGCCAGCAGCTTGGACCCCCCTGGACAGGGGAATTCACCCCTCCACTTT,CASSLDPPGQGNSPLHF
TRBV29-1,TRBJ1-1,-,TGCAGCGTTGAAGCCCAGACTAGTGGGGTCTTGGGTTCAGCTTTCTTT,CSVEAQTSGVLGSAFF
TRBV9,TRBJ2-2,-,TGTGCCAGCAGCGTATGGGAGCACACCGGGGAGCTGTTTTTT,CASSVWEHTGELFF
TRBV2,TRBJ2-2,TRBD1,TGTGCCAGCAGACAACAGGGGGTCACCGGGGAGCTGTTTTTT,CASRQQGVTGELFF
TRBV11-3,TRBJ1-5,TRBD1,TGTGCCAGCAGCCCACGCCCGGGGACAGGGGGCTTTCAGCCCCAGCATTTT,CASSPRPGTGGFQPQHF
TRBV2,TRBJ1-5,TRBD1,TGTGCCAGCAGTGGGACAGGCGATCAGCCCCAGCATTTT,CASSGTGDQPQHF
TRBV4-1,TRBJ2-7,TRBD1,TGCGCCAGCAGCCCAATTAACAGGGGAACCTACGAGCAGTACTTC,CASSPINRGTYEQYF
TRBV9,TRBJ2-7,TRBD2,TGTGCCAGCAGCCCGTCGAGCGGGGACTCCTACGAGCAGTACTTC,CASSPSSGDSYEQYF
TRBV4-1,TRBJ2-1,-,TGCGCCAGCAGCCTGTCCTACTACAATGAGCAGTTCTTC,CASSLSYYNEQFF
TRBV19,TRBJ1-5,TRBD1,TGTGCCAGTAGTATATCGGGGGGGGCAGGGGGAGCTCAGCCCCAGCATTTT,CASSISGGAGGAQPQHF
TRBV6-5,TRBJ1-2,-,TGTGCCAGCAGTTATTCAAGGTGGACAGCCGCATGGGGCTACACCTTC,CASSYSRWTAAWGYTF